Listed below are T cell receptor beta chains from one sample, sequenced in a study of blood T cell repertoires in COVID-19. The data were produced by immunoSEQ multiplex PCR, yet TCRdb's version contains in-frame clones alone and is incomplete. This table has 20,000 to 25,000 clones, almost 85% appearing once. The material sequenced was peripheral blood. These receptors all stem from a man aged 40-49 years with acute or convalescent COVID-19. Both conserved end residues are part of each CDR3. A D gene is named only where the DNA matches it firmly. A clone size is listed for some rows: how often the clone was seen (once, few, many), or a class if it is expanded.

clone_size	d_call	v_call	j_call	cdr3_aa	cdr3_nt
-	TRBD1	TRBV18	TRBJ1-1	CASSPLDRGTEAFF	TGTGCCAGCTCACCACTGGACAGGGGCACTGAAGCTTTCTTT
-	-	TRBV5-6	TRBJ1-3	CASSPQLFLNTIYF	TGTGCCAGCAGCCCCCAACTCTTCCTAAACACCATATATTTT
-	-	TRBV6-1	TRBJ1-6	CASSEAVASSYNSPLHF	TGTGCCAGCAGTGAAGCGGTAGCAAGCTCCTATAATTCACCCCTCCACTTT
-	TRBD1	TRBV5-6	TRBJ2-7	CASSLGQGIHEQYF	TGTGCCAGCAGCTTGGGACAGGGGATACACGAGCAGTACTTC
-	TRBD1	TRBV14	TRBJ1-6	CASSQRQGSINSPLHF	TGTGCCAGCAGCCAACGACAGGGCTCAATTAATTCACCCCTCCACTTT
-	TRBD2	TRBV7-2	TRBJ2-2	CASSLDGGASGELFF	TGTGCCAGCAGCTTAGACGGGGGGGCCTCCGGGGAGCTGTTTTTT
-	TRBD2	TRBV27	TRBJ2-5	CASKLAGGPYQETQYF	TGTGCCAGCAAACTAGCGGGGGGACCGTACCAAGAGACCCAGTACTTC
few	-	TRBV19	TRBJ2-7	CASQPRDSYEQYF	TGTGCCAGTCAACCCAGGGACTCCTACGAGCAGTACTTC
-	-	TRBV5-1	TRBJ2-5	CASSALTPQVGETQYF	TGCGCCAGCAGCGCATTGACTCCCCAAGTAGGTGAGACCCAGTACTTC
-	-	TRBV28	TRBJ1-5	CATGGDGPIYQPQHF	TGTGCCACGGGGGGCGATGGTCCCATTTATCAGCCCCAGCATTTT
once	-	TRBV24-1	TRBJ2-1	CATSDPSSYNEQFF	TGTGCCACCAGTGATCCGAGCTCCTACAATGAGCAGTTCTTC
-	-	TRBV6-5	TRBJ1-3	CASSYSKSSGNTIYF	TGTGCCAGCAGTTACTCGAAGAGCTCTGGAAACACCATATATTTT
-	TRBD2	TRBV6-5	TRBJ2-1	CASTAGGGYNEQFF	TGTGCCAGCACTGCGGGAGGAGGCTACAATGAGCAGTTCTTC
-	TRBD2	TRBV7-8	TRBJ2-1	CASSLGTSVYEQFF	TGTGCCAGCAGCTTAGGGACTAGCGTTTATGAGCAGTTCTTC
once	TRBD2	TRBV18	TRBJ2-2	CASVASGNTGELFF	TGTGCCAGCGTAGCTAGCGGGAACACCGGGGAGCTGTTTTTT
-	-	TRBV5-4	TRBJ1-2	CASSPSAPRAYGYTF	TGTGCCAGCAGCCCCTCGGCCCCGAGGGCCTATGGCTACACCTTC
-	TRBD2	TRBV5-8	TRBJ2-1	CASPTDVFTGGPSYNEQFF	TGTGCCAGCCCTACTGATGTTTTCACGGGAGGTCCCTCCTACAATGAGCAGTTCTTC
-	-	TRBV14	TRBJ1-2	CASSPNLSGVGGYTF	TGTGCCAGCAGCCCCAACCTTTCCGGGGTGGGCGGCTACACCTTC
-	-	TRBV10-1	TRBJ2-1	CASSESRTELNEQFF	TGCGCCAGCAGTGAGTCCCGGACAGAACTTAATGAGCAGTTCTTC
-	TRBD2	TRBV6-1	TRBJ2-7	CASSEVRLAGGPHEQYF	TGTGCCAGCAGTGAAGTGAGGCTAGCGGGAGGGCCCCACGAGCAGTACTTC
-	-	TRBV19	TRBJ1-5	CASSLSNQPQHF	TGTGCCAGTAGTCTCAGCAATCAGCCCCAGCATTTT
-	-	TRBV2	TRBJ1-2	CASSDGAAGYTF	TGTGCCAGCAGTGACGGAGCAGCTGGCTACACCTTC
-	-	TRBV7-2	TRBJ2-7	CASRLGLGSSYEQYF	TGTGCCAGCAGGCTCGGGCTCGGGAGCTCCTACGAGCAGTACTTC
-	-	TRBV6-1	TRBJ2-2	CASSDPSAGLVAGELFF	TGTGCCAGCAGTGACCCCTCGGCAGGACTGGTAGCCGGGGAGCTGTTTTTT
few	TRBD2	TRBV3-1/TRBV3-2	TRBJ2-7	CASSRTSGRINEQYF	TGTGCCAGCAGCCGGACTAGCGGGAGGATCAACGAGCAGTACTTC
-	-	TRBV29-1	TRBJ1-1	CSATGQGGTEAFF	TGCAGCGCCACGGGGCAGGGAGGCACTGAAGCTTTCTTT
once	-	TRBV6-2/TRBV6-3	TRBJ1-2	CASSYDRYYGYTF	TGTGCCAGCAGTTACGACAGATATTATGGCTACACCTTC
once	-	TRBV3-1/TRBV3-2	TRBJ1-2	CASSQVTGDYGYTF	TGTGCCAGCAGCCAAGTTACCGGGGACTATGGCTACACCTTC
few	TRBD2	TRBV11-2	TRBJ2-7	CASRSLTSGIAGEQYF	TGTGCCAGCAGATCCCTCACTAGCGGGATAGCCGGCGAGCAGTACTTC
-	TRBD1	TRBV5-1	TRBJ1-4	CASSPGQGASVANEKLFF	TGCGCCAGCAGCCCCGGGCAGGGGGCCTCGGTAGCTAATGAAAAACTGTTTTTT
-	TRBD2	TRBV4-2	TRBJ2-5	CASSQDSGLAIQETQYF	TGTGCCAGCAGCCAAGACTCGGGACTAGCAATCCAAGAGACCCAGTACTTC
-	-	TRBV3-1/TRBV3-2	TRBJ1-1	CASSQYSGTLEAFF	TGTGCCAGCAGCCAGTACTCCGGGACACTTGAAGCTTTCTTT
-	TRBD1	TRBV6-5	TRBJ1-1	CATGDSTEAFF	TGTGCCACCGGGGACAGCACTGAAGCTTTCTTT
-	-	TRBV7-9	TRBJ1-5	CASSPGNQPQHF	TGTGCCAGCAGCCCAGGGAATCAGCCCCAGCATTTT
-	-	TRBV5-4	TRBJ1-1	CASSLVGVNTEAFF	TGTGCCAGCAGCTTGGTCGGGGTGAACACTGAAGCTTTCTTT
-	-	TRBV10-1	TRBJ2-7	CASSEGGPGDRYEQYF	TGCGCCAGCAGTGAGGGTGGGCCTGGCGACCGCTACGAGCAGTACTTC
-	TRBD1	TRBV5-4	TRBJ2-1	CASSFGTGKAYNEQFF	TGTGCCAGCAGCTTCGGGACAGGGAAGGCATACAATGAGCAGTTCTTC
-	-	TRBV10-3	TRBJ1-5	CAISESRTENQPQHF	TGTGCCATCAGTGAGTCGCGAACCGAGAATCAGCCCCAGCATTTT
-	-	TRBV6-1	TRBJ2-7	CASSEAEVYEQYF	TGTGCCAGCAGTGAAGCTGAGGTTTACGAGCAGTACTTC
-	-	TRBV9	TRBJ2-1	CASSYRSDYRNEQFF	TGTGCCAGCAGCTACCGAAGCGACTATCGGAATGAGCAGTTCTTC
-	TRBD1	TRBV27	TRBJ2-2	CASSSTGTGGFVTGELFF	TGTGCCAGCAGCTCAACCGGGACAGGGGGCTTTGTCACCGGGGAGCTGTTTTTT
-	TRBD1	TRBV7-6	TRBJ2-2	CASSLAQGARNTGELFF	TGTGCCAGCAGCTTAGCACAGGGGGCGAGGAACACCGGGGAGCTGTTTTTT
-	-	TRBV5-1	TRBJ1-1	CASSLVGQATTEAFF	TGCGCCAGCAGCTTGGTGGGACAAGCTACGACTGAAGCTTTCTTT
-	TRBD1	TRBV9	TRBJ1-2	CASSSGTGGKVYGYTF	TGTGCCAGCAGTTCCGGGACAGGGGGAAAAGTTTATGGCTACACCTTC